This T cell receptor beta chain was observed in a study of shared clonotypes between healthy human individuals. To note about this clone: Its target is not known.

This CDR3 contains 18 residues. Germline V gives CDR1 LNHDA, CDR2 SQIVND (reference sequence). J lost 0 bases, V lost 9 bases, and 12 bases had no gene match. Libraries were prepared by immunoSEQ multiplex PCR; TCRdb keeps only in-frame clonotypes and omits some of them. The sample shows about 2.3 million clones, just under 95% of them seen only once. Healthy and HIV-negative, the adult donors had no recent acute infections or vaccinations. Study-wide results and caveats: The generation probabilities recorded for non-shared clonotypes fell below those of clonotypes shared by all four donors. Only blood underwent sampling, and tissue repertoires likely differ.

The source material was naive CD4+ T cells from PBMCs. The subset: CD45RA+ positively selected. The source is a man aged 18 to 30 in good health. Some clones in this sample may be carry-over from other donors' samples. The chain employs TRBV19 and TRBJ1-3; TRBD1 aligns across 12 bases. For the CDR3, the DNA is TGTGCCAGCAACCGCCGGGACAGGGGGCCTTACTCTGGAAACACCATATATTTT. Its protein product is CASNRRDRGPYSGNTIYF.